The following is a T cell receptor (beta chain) sequence with its context. The antigen it binds to is not known. It has no much larger one-base neighbor in the sample; base qualities were not kept. The sample belongs to a study of T cells in localized non-small cell lung cancer (dated by TCRdb to the early 2020s). Background on the whole study: Comparing tumors with uninvolved tumor-adjacent lungs, the study looked at the T cell repertoires of around 250 patients with early-stage NSCLC. NSCLC patients had a mean age of roughly 66 years, and 129 were male and over 85 female. The cohort consisted of about 240 treatment-naive NSCLC patients whose localized lung tumors had been resected.

At diagnosis, peripheral blood, uninvolved tumor-adjacent lung and tumor were collected and stored as a combination of fresh-frozen and FFPE material. For TCR repertoire profiling, blood samples were analyzed in the form of peripheral blood mononuclear cells. The CDR3 measures 16 amino acids from cysteine to phenylalanine. The retained sequence is limited to the CDR3, 48 bases, with the frame set at the first base. Deletion took 0 bases off V and 0 bases off J, with a span of 9 bases between the germline ends. CDR1 and CDR2 are drawn from the germline V gene: SGHDT, YYEEEE. The immunoSEQ Assay was used to sequence TCR beta CDR3 regions from DNA. As for the original processing: To compute T cell density, TCR beta template counts were normalized to usable DNA, which was estimated by amplifying housekeeping genes. Richness was estimated using the preseqR package, with extrapolation to 400,000 templates for PBMC samples and to 120,000 templates for tissue samples. Clonality was taken to be one minus Pielou's evenness. Tissue-enriched TCRs were identified by differential abundance testing using productive amino-acid clonotypes, minimum total count 5 and alpha 0.1. The Jaccard Index and the Morisita Overlap Index were used to quantify repertoire overlap between compartments. GLIPH grouped TCR beta CDR3s together with public tetramer-defined viral CDR3s, and a viral motif had to include at least three viral sequences and show V-gene enrichment. TCRdb's version of the immuneACCESS table is confined to in-frame rearrangements and falls short of the full clone set. An unresolved V gene accounts for under half of the shortfall where checked; the remainder is of unknown origin. For V, J and clone size, that table is used; D and trimming come from the DNA. This sample comprises approximately 80,000 clones, more than 75% of them detected only once. Of the sample, 8% to 10% falls within the top ten clones.

Overall study results and their limits: Higher blood T cell density associated with longer overall survival, while higher adjacent-lung clonality associated with shorter survival. The highest T cell clonality was observed in uninvolved tumor-adjacent lung, where clonality exceeded that of tumor, suggesting that antigenic responses were more focused in uninvolved tumor-adjacent lung. Because multi-region sequencing of the tumors was not done, intratumor heterogeneity could not be ruled out. A median of approximately 50 of the top 100 tumor clones turned up in the paired uninvolved adjacent lung, and 25 to 30 of those clones also ranked among the top 100 of that same adjacent lung. Because of the exploratory design, TCR variables were selected using unadjusted p-values without false-discovery rate correction.

The specimen was peripheral blood, collected before any cancer treatment. The V gene is TRBV5-6 and the J gene is TRBJ2-2, with the identity of the D gene unclear. The TCR comes from a female donor older than 55 with stage I lung adenocarcinoma. The DNA sequence follows: TGTGCCAGCAGCTTGGTCGGTTACTCGAACACCGGGGAGCTGTTTTTT. The encoded protein is CASSLVGYSNTGELFF.